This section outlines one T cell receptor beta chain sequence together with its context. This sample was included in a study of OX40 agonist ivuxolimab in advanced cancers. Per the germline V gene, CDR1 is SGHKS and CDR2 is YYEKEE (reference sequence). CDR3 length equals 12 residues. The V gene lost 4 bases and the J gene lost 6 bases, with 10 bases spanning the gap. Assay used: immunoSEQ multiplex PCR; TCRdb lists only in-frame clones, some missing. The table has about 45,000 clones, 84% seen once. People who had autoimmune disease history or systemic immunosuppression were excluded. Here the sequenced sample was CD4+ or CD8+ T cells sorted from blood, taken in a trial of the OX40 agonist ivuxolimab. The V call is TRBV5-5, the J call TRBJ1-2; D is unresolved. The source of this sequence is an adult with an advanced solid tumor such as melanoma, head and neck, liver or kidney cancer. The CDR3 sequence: CASSGGLNGYTF. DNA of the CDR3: TGTGCCAGCAGCGGAGGACTGAATGGCTACACCTTC.